The rows below give T cell receptor beta chains drawn from one sample of a study of regulatory T cells in long-lasting Graves disease. TCRdb reanalysed the multiplex PCR reads using MiXCR and keeps one entry per CDR3 protein. In the table there are 300,000 to 400,000 distinct CDR3 sequences, roughly a sixth of which are singletons. This specimen consisted of peripheral blood mononuclear cells (PBMCs), obtained at new diagnosis, from a patient treated with antithyroid drugs. The receptors come from a female donor with Graves disease. CDR3s include the opening cysteine and the closing phenylalanine or tryptophan. D genes are given only for firm matches. Sizes are listed as once, few, many or a size class.

D: .
V: TRBV12-3/TRBV12-4
J: TRBJ2-3
size: many
CDR3: CASSFLSDGTQYF

D: TRBD1
V: TRBV2
J: TRBJ1-5
size: many
CDR3: CASNEEQGGGQPQHF

D: TRBD1
V: TRBV19
J: TRBJ1-2
size: many
CDR3: CASSLGTGQGLGGYTF

D: .
V: TRBV6-2/TRBV6-3
J: TRBJ2-1
size: many
CDR3: CASSGGPAYNEQFF

D: TRBD1
V: TRBV12-3/TRBV12-4
J: TRBJ1-6
size: many
CDR3: CASSLRGPPLHF

D: .
V: TRBV6-1
J: TRBJ1-1
size: many
CDR3: CASRKRGGSGVMNTEAFF

D: .
V: TRBV20-1
J: TRBJ2-1
size: many
CDR3: CSAPRGSLDEQFF

D: .
V: TRBV24-1
J: TRBJ2-1
size: many
CDR3: CATSDSSGLGDEQFF

D: .
V: TRBV6-1
J: TRBJ1-1
size: many
CDR3: CASRPPPQGPNTEAFF

D: .
V: TRBV3-1
J: TRBJ1-6
size: many
CDR3: CASSQFTGDNSPLHF

D: TRBD2
V: TRBV11-1
J: TRBJ2-5
size: many
CDR3: CASSFADLAGFDETQYF